This TCR beta chain was recorded in a study of shared clonotypes between healthy human individuals. Study summary: There were three CD4 naive, three CD4 memory, two CD8 naive and one CD8 memory plates per donor. Study-level results: For naive CD4 cells, around 5% of clonotypes were shared across a handful of donors.

Terminally differentiated effector memory CD45RA+ cells were excluded by CCR7 positive selection of CD45RO-negative cells. Turning to this clone: Its specificity is not known.

An assay was performed, and its level was deep. For every subset, genomic DNA was evenly distributed across several immunoSEQ plates. Clones were read by immunoSEQ multiplex PCR, and TCRdb kept only the in-frame ones, dropping some. Altogether around 2.1 million clones are present, approximately 94% being singletons, with the ten largest covering around 1.7%. The V and J ends lost 6 bases and 0 bases, in that order; junction bases with no gene match: 9. Germline V gene sequence: CDR1 PRHDT, CDR2 FYEKMQ (reference sequence). The CDR3 contains 16 residues. This sequence joins TRBV13 and TRBJ2-5; 8 nucleotides line up with TRBD1. Material: naive CD8+ T cells from PBMCs. This receptor was taken from a man aged 18 to 30 in good health. Some clones in this sample may be carry-over from other donors' samples. DNA of the CDR3: TGTGCCAGCAGTCCCGGGACAGGAGCCAACCAAGAGACCCAGTACTTC. It codes for CASSPGTGANQETQYF.